One TCR beta chain is described in this entry. Its antigen is as yet unknown. The entry originates in a study of T-cell reconstitution after alpha-beta-depleted transplantation in children. Study results and limitations: When one year had passed after transplant, most T-cell counts and diversity came from newly produced T cells. Alpha-beta T cells present about two months after transplant were reported to originate from several hundred expanded graft clones. Recipient T cells and thymic progenitors that survived gave rise to the high TCRbeta diversity observed at day 60 in some patients.

V lost 4 bases and J lost 7, with 23 bases in between. The CDR3 covers 15 residues. Germline CDR1 and CDR2: SQVTM and ANQGSEA. The TCRbeta library was prepared with unique molecular identifiers. Via MiXCR, TCRdb re-called the PCR reads, giving one row per CDR3 protein. The sample shows 600,000 or so distinct CDR3 sequences, 23% of them seen only once. This chain joins TRBV29-1 and TRBJ2-7; weak D call: TRBD2 (6 bases). This receptor was identified in a boy under two years old who had a stem cell transplant for acute myeloid leukemia, so the T cells may come from the graft donor. Here the sequenced sample was PBMCs, mostly from graft donor cells, taken 360 days after TCRalphabeta/CD19-depleted stem cell transplant. For the CDR3, the DNA is TGCAGCGTTGGTAGGGTGGACCGGGGGTCGCAAGAGCAGTACGTC. It codes for CSVGRVDRGSQEQYV.